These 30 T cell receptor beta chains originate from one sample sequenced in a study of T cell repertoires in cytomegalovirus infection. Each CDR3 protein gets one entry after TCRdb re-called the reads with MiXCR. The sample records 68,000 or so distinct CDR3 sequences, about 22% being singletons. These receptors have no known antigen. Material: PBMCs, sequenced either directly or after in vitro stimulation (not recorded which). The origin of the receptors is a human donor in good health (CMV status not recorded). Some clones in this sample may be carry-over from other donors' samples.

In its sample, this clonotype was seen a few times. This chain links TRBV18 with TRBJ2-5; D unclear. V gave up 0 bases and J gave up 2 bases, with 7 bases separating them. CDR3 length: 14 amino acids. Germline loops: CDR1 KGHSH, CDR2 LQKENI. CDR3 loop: CASSPPKQQETQYF. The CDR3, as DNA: TGTGCCAGCTCACCACCGAAACAGCAAGAGACCCAGTACTTC.

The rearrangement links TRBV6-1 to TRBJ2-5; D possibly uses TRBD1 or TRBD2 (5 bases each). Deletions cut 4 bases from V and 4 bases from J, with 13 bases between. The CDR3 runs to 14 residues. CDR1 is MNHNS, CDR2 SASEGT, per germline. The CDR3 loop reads CASSGGPLSETQYF. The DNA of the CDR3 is TGTGCCAGCAGTGGGGGACCACTTTCAGAGACCCAGTACTTC.

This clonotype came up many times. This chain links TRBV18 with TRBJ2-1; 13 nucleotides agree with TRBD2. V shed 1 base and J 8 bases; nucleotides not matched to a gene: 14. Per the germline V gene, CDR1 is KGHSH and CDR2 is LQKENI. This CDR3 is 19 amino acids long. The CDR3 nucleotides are TGTGCCAGCTCACCACTTCGGGGGCAGGGACTAGCGGGGACCCATGAGCAGTTCTTC. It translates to CASSPLRGQGLAGTHEQFF.

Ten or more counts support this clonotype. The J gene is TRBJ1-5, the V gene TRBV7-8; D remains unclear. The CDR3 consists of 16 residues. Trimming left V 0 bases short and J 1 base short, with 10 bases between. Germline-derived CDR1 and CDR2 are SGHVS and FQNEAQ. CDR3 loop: CASSLAPDPSNQPQHF. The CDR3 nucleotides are TGTGCCAGCAGCTTAGCTCCAGACCCAAGCAATCAGCCCCAGCATTTT.

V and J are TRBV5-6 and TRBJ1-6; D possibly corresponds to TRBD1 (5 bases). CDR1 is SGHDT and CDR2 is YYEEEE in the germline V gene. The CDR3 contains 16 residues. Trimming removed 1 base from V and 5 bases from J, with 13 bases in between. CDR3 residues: CASSLLVTEHNSPLHF. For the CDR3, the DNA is TGTGCCAGCAGCTTGCTGGTGACAGAGCATAATTCACCCCTCCACTTT.

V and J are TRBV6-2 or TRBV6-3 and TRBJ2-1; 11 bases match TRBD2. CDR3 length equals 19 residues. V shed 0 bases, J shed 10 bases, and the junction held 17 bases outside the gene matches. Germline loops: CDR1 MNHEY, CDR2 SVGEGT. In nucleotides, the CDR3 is TGTGCCAGCAGTTACTCGAGATCGACTAGCGGGAAGGAAGAGGACGAGCAGTTCTTC. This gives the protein CASSYSRSTSGKEEDEQFF.

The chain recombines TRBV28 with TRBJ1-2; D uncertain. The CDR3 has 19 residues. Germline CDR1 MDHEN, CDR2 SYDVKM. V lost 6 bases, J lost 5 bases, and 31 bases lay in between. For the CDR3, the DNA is TGTGCCAGCAGCCACGGAGGTTATAACCGGGCACGGTTGCCATATGGCTACACCTTC. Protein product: CASSHGGYNRARLPYGYTF.

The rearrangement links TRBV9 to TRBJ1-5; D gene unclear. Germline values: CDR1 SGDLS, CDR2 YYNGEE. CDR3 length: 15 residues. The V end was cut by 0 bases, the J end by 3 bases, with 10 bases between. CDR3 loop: CASSVAGSVNQPQHF. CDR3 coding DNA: TGTGCCAGCAGCGTAGCCGGCAGCGTCAATCAGCCCCAGCATTTT.

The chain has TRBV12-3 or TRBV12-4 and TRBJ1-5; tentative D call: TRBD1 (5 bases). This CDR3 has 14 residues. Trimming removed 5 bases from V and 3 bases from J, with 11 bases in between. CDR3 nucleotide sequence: TGTGCCAGCAGTATCCAGGGAAACAATCAGCCCCAGCATTTT. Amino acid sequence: CASSIQGNNQPQHF.

CDR3 nucleotides: TGCGCCAGCAGCCAACTAGCGGGCGCCTACGAGCAGTACTTC. Protein: CASSQLAGAYEQYF. The chain employs TRBV4-1 and TRBJ2-7, with 8 bases that match TRBD2. The J segment lost 2 bases and the V segment lost 2 bases, leaving 2 bases of the junction unmatched. This CDR3 contains 14 residues. CDR1 and CDR2 (germline): MGHRA, YSYEKL.

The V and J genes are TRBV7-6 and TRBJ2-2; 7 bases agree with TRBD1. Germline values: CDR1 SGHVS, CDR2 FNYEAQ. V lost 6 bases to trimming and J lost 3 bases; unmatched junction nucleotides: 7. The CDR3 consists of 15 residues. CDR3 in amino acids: CASRLTGVHTGELFF. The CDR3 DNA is TGTGCCAGCAGACTAACAGGGGTCCACACCGGGGAGCTGTTTTTT.

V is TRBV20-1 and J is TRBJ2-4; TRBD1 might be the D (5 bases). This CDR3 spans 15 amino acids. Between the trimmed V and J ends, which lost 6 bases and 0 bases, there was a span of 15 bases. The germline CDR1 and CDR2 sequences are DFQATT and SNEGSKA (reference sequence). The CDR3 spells CSAPPDSLAKNIQYF. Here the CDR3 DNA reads TGCAGTGCCCCCCCCGACAGTCTAGCCAAAAACATTCAGTACTTC.

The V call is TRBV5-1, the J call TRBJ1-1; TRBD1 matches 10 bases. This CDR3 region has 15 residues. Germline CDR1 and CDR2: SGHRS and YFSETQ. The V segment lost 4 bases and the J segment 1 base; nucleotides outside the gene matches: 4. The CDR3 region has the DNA TGCGCCAGCAGCCCGGGACAGGGGCAGAACACTGAAGCTTTCTTT. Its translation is CASSPGQGQNTEAFF.

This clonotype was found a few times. The DNA of the CDR3 is TGTGCCAGCAGCGAATTCTACGAGCAGTACTTC. It yields the protein CASSEFYEQYF. The gene calls are TRBV7-9 and TRBJ2-7; the D is unclear. Germline assignment: CDR1 SEHNR and CDR2 FQNEAQ (reference sequence). The CDR3 is made up of 11 amino acids. The V end lost 5 bases, the J end lost 3 bases, and 5 bases lay between the germline ends.

The CDR3 loop reads CATSDAQAGSTDTQYF. CDR3 DNA: TGTGCCACCAGTGATGCCCAAGCGGGAAGCACAGATACGCAGTATTTT. The V and J genes are TRBV24-1 and TRBJ2-3; TRBD2 matches at 7 bases. V was pared by 3 bases and J by 0 bases, with 5 bases of the junction left unmatched. The CDR3 has 16 residues. Germline V lookup: CDR1 KGHDR, CDR2 SFDVKD.

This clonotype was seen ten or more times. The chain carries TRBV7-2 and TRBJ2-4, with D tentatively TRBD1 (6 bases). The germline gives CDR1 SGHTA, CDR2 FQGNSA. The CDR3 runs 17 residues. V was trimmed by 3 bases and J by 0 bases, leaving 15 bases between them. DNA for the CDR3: TGTGCCAGCAGCTTCGGCAGGGGTCTGTTAGCCAAAAACATTCAGTACTTC. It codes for CASSFGRGLLAKNIQYF.

For the CDR3, the DNA is TGTGCCAGCAGTTACTCGACACAAACCTATGGCTACACCTTC. Its protein product is CASSYSTQTYGYTF. The rearrangement uses TRBV6-5 and TRBJ1-2; D is uncertain. Trimming left V 0 bases short and J 4 bases short, with 9 bases between. Germline values: CDR1 MNHEY, CDR2 SVGAGI. The CDR3 contains 14 residues.

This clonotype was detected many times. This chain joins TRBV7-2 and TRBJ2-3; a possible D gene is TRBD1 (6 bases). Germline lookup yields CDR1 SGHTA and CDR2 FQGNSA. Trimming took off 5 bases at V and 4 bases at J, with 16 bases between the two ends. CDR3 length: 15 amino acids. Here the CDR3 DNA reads TGTGCCAGCAGCCAACAGGGCCTCCCCCCAGATACGCAGTATTTT. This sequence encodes CASSQQGLPPDTQYF. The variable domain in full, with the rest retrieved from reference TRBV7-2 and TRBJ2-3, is GAGVSQSPSNKVTEKGKDVELRCDPISGHTALYWYRQSLGQGLEFLIYFQGNSAPDKSGLPSDRFSAERTGGSVSTLTIQRTQQEDSAVYLCASSQQGLPPDTQYFGPGTRLTVL.

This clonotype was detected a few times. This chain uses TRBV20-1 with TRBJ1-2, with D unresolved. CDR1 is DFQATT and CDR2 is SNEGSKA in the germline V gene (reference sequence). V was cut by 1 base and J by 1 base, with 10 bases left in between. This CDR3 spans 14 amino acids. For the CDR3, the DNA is TGCAGTGCTAGAGTTTCGGCAGTTAACTATGGCTACACCTTC. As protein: CSARVSAVNYGYTF.

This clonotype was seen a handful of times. CDR3 sequence (DNA): TGTGCCAGCAGTTACTCTGCGGTTCGCCCTAATTCACCCCTCCACTTT. Its protein is CASSYSAVRPNSPLHF. V is TRBV6-5 and J is TRBJ1-6; D unresolved. V was cut by 0 bases and J by 6 bases, with 12 bases left in between. Looked up from germline, CDR1 is MNHEY and CDR2 is SVGAGI. This CDR3 is built from 16 residues.

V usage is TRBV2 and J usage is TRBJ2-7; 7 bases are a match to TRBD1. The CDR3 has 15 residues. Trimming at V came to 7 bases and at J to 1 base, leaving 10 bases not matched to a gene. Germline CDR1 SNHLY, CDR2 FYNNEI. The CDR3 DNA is TGTGCCAGCAAGGCGAACAGGGGACGGTCCTACGAGCAGTACTTC. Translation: CASKANRGRSYEQYF.

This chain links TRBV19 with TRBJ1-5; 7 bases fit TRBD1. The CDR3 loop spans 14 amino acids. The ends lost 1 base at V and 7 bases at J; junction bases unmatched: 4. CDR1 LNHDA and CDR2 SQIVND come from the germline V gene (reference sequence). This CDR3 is CASSIGQGGQPQHF. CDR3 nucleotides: TGTGCCAGTAGTATAGGTCAGGGGGGGCAGCCCCAGCATTTT.

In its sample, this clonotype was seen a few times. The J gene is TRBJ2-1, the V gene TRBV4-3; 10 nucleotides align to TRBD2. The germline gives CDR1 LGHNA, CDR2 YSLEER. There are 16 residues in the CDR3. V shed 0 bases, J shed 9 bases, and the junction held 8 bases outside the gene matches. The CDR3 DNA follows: TGCGCCAGCAGCCAAGATGAAGCTAGCGGGAGTACTGAGCAGTTCTTC. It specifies CASSQDEASGSTEQFF.

CDR3 DNA sequence: TGTGCCACCAGCGACGGGGGTAGCGGGAGGGCAGGTTCCCAGTACTTC. As protein: CATSDGGSGRAGSQYF. The rearrangement joins TRBV15 to TRBJ2-5; 11 nucleotides agree with TRBD2. CDR1 and CDR2 (germline): LNHNV, YYDKDF (reference sequence). This CDR3 spans 16 amino acids. Losses at the gene ends were 5 bases for V and 9 bases for J; bases not matched to a gene: 14. Complete variable domain (other parts from reference TRBV15 and TRBJ2-5): DAMVIQNPRYQVTQFGKPVTLSCSQTLNHNVMYWYQQKSSQAPKLLFHYYDKDFNNEADTPDNFQSRRPNTSFCFLDIRSPGLGDTAMYLCATSDGGSGRAGSQYFGPGTRLLVL.

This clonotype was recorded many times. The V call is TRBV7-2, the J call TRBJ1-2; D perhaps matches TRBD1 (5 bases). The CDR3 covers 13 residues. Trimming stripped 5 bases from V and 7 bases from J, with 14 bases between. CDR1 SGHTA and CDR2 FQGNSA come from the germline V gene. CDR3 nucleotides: TGTGCCAGCAGCATACCCCTGGGGGGTGGCTACACCTTC. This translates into CASSIPLGGGYTF. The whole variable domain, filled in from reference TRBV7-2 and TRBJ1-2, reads GAGVSQSPSNKVTEKGKDVELRCDPISGHTALYWYRQSLGQGLEFLIYFQGNSAPDKSGLPSDRFSAERTGGSVSTLTIQRTQQEDSAVYLCASSIPLGGGYTFGSGTRLTVV.

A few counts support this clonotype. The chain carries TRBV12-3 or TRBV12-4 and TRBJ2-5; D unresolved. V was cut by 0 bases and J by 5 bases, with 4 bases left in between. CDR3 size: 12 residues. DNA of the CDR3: TGTGCCAGCAGTTTAGCGCTTGAGACCCAGTACTTC. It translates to CASSLALETQYF.

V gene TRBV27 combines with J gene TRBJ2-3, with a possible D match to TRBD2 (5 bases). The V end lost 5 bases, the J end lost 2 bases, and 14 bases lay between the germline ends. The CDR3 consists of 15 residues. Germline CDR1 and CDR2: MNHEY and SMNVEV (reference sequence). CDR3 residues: CASSPTGGNTDTQYF. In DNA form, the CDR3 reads TGTGCCAGCAGTCCTACCGGAGGCAACACAGATACGCAGTATTTT.

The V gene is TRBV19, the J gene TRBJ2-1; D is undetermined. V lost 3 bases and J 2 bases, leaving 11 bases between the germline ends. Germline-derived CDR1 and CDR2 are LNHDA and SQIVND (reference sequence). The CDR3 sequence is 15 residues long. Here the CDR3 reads CASSINTAPYNEQFF. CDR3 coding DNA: TGTGCCAGTAGTATTAACACCGCACCCTACAATGAGCAGTTCTTC.

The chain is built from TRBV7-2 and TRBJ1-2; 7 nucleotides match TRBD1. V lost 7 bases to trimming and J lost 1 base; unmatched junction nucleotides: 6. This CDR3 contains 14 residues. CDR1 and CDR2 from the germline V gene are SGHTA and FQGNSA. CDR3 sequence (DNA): TGTGCCAGCATCGCGACAGGGCTTAACTATGGCTACACCTTC. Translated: CASIATGLNYGYTF.

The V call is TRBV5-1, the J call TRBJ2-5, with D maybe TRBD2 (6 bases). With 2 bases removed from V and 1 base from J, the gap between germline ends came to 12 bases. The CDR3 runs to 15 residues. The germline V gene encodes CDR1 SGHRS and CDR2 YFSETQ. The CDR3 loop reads CASSLSAGGQETQYF. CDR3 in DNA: TGCGCCAGCAGCTTATCTGCCGGGGGCCAAGAGACCCAGTACTTC.